These 27 T cell receptor beta chains share one sample of origin, sequenced in a study of blood T cells in healthy people across ages. Sample-barcoded 5' priming and a J-beta primer mix drove a second PCR of about 6 to 11 cycles. MiXCR was run by TCRdb on the 5' RACE reads, yielding one entry per CDR3 protein. The data show about 1.5 million distinct CDR3 sequences, about 45% seen once. Sequenced material: blood. These receptor sequences come from a woman aged 18-30 years in good health.

Note on this clonotype: Since no conserved phenylalanine or tryptophan closes the CDR3, a read error is the likely cause. J is TRBJ1-1 and V is TRBV12-3 or TRBV12-4; TRBD1 aligns across 7 bases. CDR3 length: 14 residues. Losses at the gene ends were 4 bases for V and 4 bases for J; bases not matched to a gene: 6. CDR3: CASSSQQGITEAFV. The DNA for the CDR3 is TGTGCCAGCAGTTCCCAACAGGGGATCACTGAAGCTTTCGTT.

The chain couples TRBV20-1 to TRBJ1-5, with 8 bases fitting TRBD1. The V segment lost 6 bases and the J segment 4 bases; nucleotides outside the gene matches: 5. The CDR3 extends over 13 amino acids. Looked up from germline, CDR1 is DFQATT and CDR2 is SNEGSKA (reference sequence). The CDR3 here is CSAYRQGNQPQHF. As DNA, the CDR3 is TGCAGTGCCTATAGACAGGGGAATCAGCCCCAGCATTTT.

The chain joins TRBV6-1 to TRBJ1-2; D is unresolved. The V gene's germline CDR1 is MNHNS and CDR2 SASEGT. The V and J ends lost 10 bases and 5 bases respectively, with 11 bases between them. The CDR3 runs to 11 residues. CDR3 sequence reads: CAMRELYGYTF. The DNA for the CDR3 is TGTGCCATGAGGGAATTATATGGCTACACCTTC.

This clonotype was counted only a few times. The chain is built from TRBV19 and TRBJ2-5; 9 bases match TRBD2. This CDR3 comprises 17 residues. Trimming removed 4 bases from V and 0 bases from J; junction bases left unmatched: 9. Germline V gives CDR1 LNHDA, CDR2 SQIVND (reference sequence). The CDR3 nucleotides read TGTGCCAGTAGTACCGGTAGCGGGAGAAGGTACCAAGAGACCCAGTACTTC. Protein sequence: CASSTGSGRRYQETQYF.

The rearrangement uses TRBV20-1 and TRBJ2-1; D not certain. Trimming shortened V by 5 bases and J by 0 bases, and 11 bases separated the two germline ends. Looked up from germline, CDR1 is DFQATT and CDR2 is SNEGSKA (reference sequence). The CDR3 is made up of 14 amino acids. The DNA of the CDR3 is TGCAGTGCTTTACAGCTTAGCTCCTACAATGAGCAGTTCTTC. Translation gives CSALQLSSYNEQFF.

This clonotype turned up a few times. This rearrangement joins TRBV4-3 to TRBJ2-3; D not resolved. V was clipped by 1 base and J by 1 base, with 9 bases between them. The CDR3 is made up of 15 amino acids. The germline CDR1 and CDR2 sequences are LGHNA and YSLEER. Here the CDR3 DNA reads TGCGCCAGCAGCCAAGCTGGGGATCGCACAGATACGCAGTATTTT. This codes for CASSQAGDRTDTQYF.

V and J are TRBV28 and TRBJ1-2, with D perhaps TRBD1 (6 bases). Germline V gene sequence: CDR1 MDHEN, CDR2 SYDVKM. V lost 1 base and J lost 8, with 11 bases in between. This CDR3 spans 13 amino acids. The CDR3 coding sequence is TGTGCCAGCAGTTTATCGGGGGCGTGGGGCTACACCTTC. Translating gives CASSLSGAWGYTF.

V usage is TRBV12-3 or TRBV12-4 and J usage is TRBJ1-1, with D perhaps TRBD1 (5 bases). This CDR3 comprises 17 residues. V lost 6 bases and J 0 bases, leaving 20 bases between the germline ends. For the CDR3, the DNA is TGTGCCAGCAGCCCATCGGGGGAGTACCGCATGAACACTGAAGCTTTCTTT. Amino acids: CASSPSGEYRMNTEAFF.

The CDR3 sequence is CASSGGGTSYNEQYF. CDR3 DNA sequence: TGTGCCAGCAGTGGGGGGGGGACTTCCTACAATGAGCAGTACTTC. The V call is TRBV7-3, the J call TRBJ2-1; TRBD2 agrees at 7 bases. The J call is uncertain, as TRBJ2-7 better fits the DNA end. The CDR3 spans 15 residues. Germline-derived CDR1 and CDR2 are SGHTA and FQGTGA.

V gene TRBV7-2 combines with J gene TRBJ2-5; D unclear. The CDR3 runs 12 residues. V lost 1 base and J 7 bases, leaving 7 bases between the germline ends. Germline-derived CDR1 and CDR2 are SGHTA and FQGNSA. CDR3 nucleotide sequence: TGTGCCAGCAGCTTAGGCCCAGTGACCCAGTACTTC. Residues: CASSLGPVTQYF.

This clonotype was seen a single time. The chain carries TRBV4-1 and TRBJ1-2, with D perhaps TRBD1 (5 bases). CDR1 and CDR2 from the germline V gene are MGHRA and YSYEKL. V dropped 1 base and J dropped 6 bases, with 15 bases sitting between them. CDR3 length equals 15 residues. The CDR3 protein is CASSQGQPLKHGYTF. CDR3 nucleotides: TGCGCCAGCAGCCAAGGACAGCCGCTAAAGCATGGCTACACCTTC.

The chain links TRBV10-3 to TRBJ2-5; 10 nucleotides match TRBD2. Germline V gene sequence: CDR1 ENHRY, CDR2 SYGVKD. There are 16 residues in the CDR3. With 5 bases clipped from V and 3 bases from J, the junction kept 9 bases outside the gene matches. The chain's CDR3 is CAISIGPGLAKETQYF. CDR3 coding DNA: TGTGCCATCAGTATCGGACCGGGACTAGCGAAAGAGACCCAGTACTTC.

V gene TRBV28 combines with J gene TRBJ2-5, with unresolved D. V lost 5 bases and J 3 bases, leaving 22 bases between the germline ends. The CDR3 is 17 residues long. CDR1 MDHEN and CDR2 SYDVKM come from the germline V gene. The CDR3 sequence: CASSDQDPLNTKETQYF. In DNA form, the CDR3 reads TGTGCCAGCAGTGACCAAGACCCATTGAATACCAAAGAGACCCAGTACTTC.

The chain carries TRBV5-1 and TRBJ1-6; D is ambiguous. Trimming cost V 3 bases and J 8 bases, with 15 bases left between them. CDR1 is SGHRS, CDR2 YFSETQ, per germline. The CDR3 has 15 residues. This chain's CDR3 is CASSWLVSRDSPLHF. In nucleotides, the CDR3 is TGCGCCAGCAGCTGGTTAGTCAGTCGGGATTCACCCCTCCACTTT.

The chain employs TRBV4-1 and TRBJ2-4; 7 bases match TRBD2. The better agreement between TRBJ2-7 and the DNA end casts doubt on the J call. The CDR3 runs to 14 residues. Looked up from germline, CDR1 is MGHRA and CDR2 is YSYEKL. As DNA, the CDR3 is TGCGCCAGCAGCCAAGAGCCTAGCGGCTACGAGCAGTACTTC. Protein sequence: CASSQEPSGYEQYF.

This clonotype turned up a few times. The V call is TRBV7-2, the J call TRBJ2-7, with D possibly TRBD2 on 6 matching bases. This CDR3 region has 13 residues. Per germline, CDR1 SGHTA and CDR2 FQGNSA. Trimming removed 5 bases at V and 4 bases at J, with 12 bases between. CDR3 sequence: CASSPPAGYEQYF. CDR3 bases: TGTGCCAGCAGCCCCCCTGCGGGATACGAGCAGTACTTC.

The genes are TRBV5-6 and TRBJ2-1; D is unresolved. Germline CDR1 reads SGHDT; CDR2 reads YYEEEE. The germline V and J ends were trimmed by 3 bases and 7 bases, with 8 bases remaining between them. The length of the CDR3 is 12 residues. DNA of the CDR3: TGTGCCAGCAGCTCGACCGAAAATGAGCAGTTCTTC. Encoded protein: CASSSTENEQFF. The whole variable domain, filled in from reference TRBV5-6 and TRBJ2-1, reads DAGVTQSPTHLIKTRGQQVTLRCSPKSGHDTVSWYQQALGQGPQFIFQYYEEEERQRGNFPDRFSGHQFPNYSSELNVNALLLGDSALYLCASSSTENEQFFGPGTRLTVL.

The table lists this clonotype with a few counts. The genes are TRBV7-9 and TRBJ2-2; TRBD2 agrees at 8 bases. CDR1 is SEHNR and CDR2 is FQNEAQ in the germline V gene (reference sequence). Trimming at V came to 6 bases and at J to 7 bases, leaving 7 bases not matched to a gene. The CDR3 sequence is 14 residues long. In nucleotides, the CDR3 is TGTGCCAGCAGGCCGTTCGGGAGGGACGGGGAGCTGTTTTTT. Translated, it gives CASRPFGRDGELFF.

The J gene is TRBJ2-1, the V gene TRBV7-2; TRBD2 might be the D (6 bases). The CDR3 consists of 15 residues. Germline loops: CDR1 SGHTA, CDR2 FQGNSA. V was clipped by 5 bases and J by 4 bases, with 15 bases between them. DNA of the CDR3: TGTGCCAGCAGCCCCTTTTCGGGGGAATACAATGAGCAGTTCTTC. Protein product: CASSPFSGEYNEQFF.

V is TRBV20-1 and J is TRBJ1-5, with D perhaps matching TRBD1 (5 bases). V lost 6 bases and J lost 3, with 12 bases in between. Germline V gene sequence: CDR1 DFQATT, CDR2 SNEGSKA (reference sequence). The CDR3 sequence is 13 residues long. The CDR3 DNA reads TGCAGTGCGGGGCGGGGTTACAATCAGCCCCAGCATTTT. It encodes CSAGRGYNQPQHF.

The chain joins TRBV20-1 to TRBJ1-6; no firm D call. The CDR3 is 14 amino acids. Trimming removed 3 bases from V and 11 bases from J, with 17 bases in between. CDR1 is DFQATT and CDR2 is SNEGSKA in the germline V gene (reference sequence). In DNA form, the CDR3 reads TGCAGTGCTAGCCCCCCAATTGGGGATCCACCCCTCCACTTT. Its protein product is CSASPPIGDPPLHF.

The chain uses TRBV4-1 and TRBJ1-2, with 7 bases matching TRBD1. V trimming: 2 bases; J trimming: 4 bases; junction bases outside the gene matches: 4. Germline CDR1 is MGHRA and CDR2 is YSYEKL. The CDR3 consists of 14 residues. CDR3 protein: CASSQTDRAYGYTF. The DNA for the CDR3 is TGCGCCAGCAGCCAAACAGACAGGGCCTATGGCTACACCTTC.

J is TRBJ1-5 and V is TRBV7-9, with TRBD1 identical over 7 bases. Trimming removed 5 bases from V and 6 bases from J; junction bases left unmatched: 7. Germline values: CDR1 SEHNR, CDR2 FQNEAQ (reference sequence). This CDR3 contains 14 residues. The CDR3 DNA reads TGTGCCAGCAGCCCCGGGACAGATTTTCAGCCCCAGCATTTT. Translation: CASSPGTDFQPQHF.

The J gene is TRBJ2-2, the V gene TRBV6-2 or TRBV6-3; TRBD1 agrees at 9 bases. This CDR3 is built from 23 residues. Germline V gene sequence: CDR1 MNHEY, CDR2 SVGEGT. V dropped 0 bases and J dropped 3; count of bases not matched to a gene: 23. DNA of the CDR3: TGTGCCAGCAGTTACTCTTTCTTGTTCTCGGACAGGGGAAAACGGTGGGACACCGGGGAGCTGTTTTTT. Translation gives CASSYSFLFSDRGKRWDTGELFF.

The chain recombines TRBV20-1 with TRBJ2-7; TRBD1 aligns across 10 bases. The V and J ends lost 7 bases and 3 bases, in that order; junction bases with no gene match: 0. The CDR3 loop spans 11 amino acids. Germline assignment: CDR1 DFQATT and CDR2 SNEGSKA (reference sequence). The chain's CDR3 is CSGTGGYEQYF. The CDR3 bases are TGCAGTGGGACAGGGGGCTACGAGCAGTACTTC.

The V gene is TRBV20-1, the J gene TRBJ2-5, with TRBD2 matching 8 bases. The CDR3 sequence is 13 residues long. V lost 4 bases to trimming and J lost 13 bases; unmatched junction nucleotides: 14. Germline V gives CDR1 DFQATT, CDR2 SNEGSKA (reference sequence). CDR3 DNA: TGCAGTGCTACTAGCGGGTCAGCCTACGAGCGGTACTTC. Its translation: CSATSGSAYERYF.

In its sample, this clonotype was seen once. This chain joins TRBV25-1 and TRBJ2-3, with TRBD2 matching over 8 bases. The CDR3 contains 17 residues. CDR1 and CDR2 (germline): MGHDK, SYGVNS. The trim removed 0 bases at V and 5 bases at J, leaving 10 bases unmatched. The CDR3 protein is CASSEYGVAGTRDTQYF. The DNA of the CDR3 is TGTGCCAGCAGTGAATATGGGGTAGCGGGGACTCGAGATACGCAGTATTTT.